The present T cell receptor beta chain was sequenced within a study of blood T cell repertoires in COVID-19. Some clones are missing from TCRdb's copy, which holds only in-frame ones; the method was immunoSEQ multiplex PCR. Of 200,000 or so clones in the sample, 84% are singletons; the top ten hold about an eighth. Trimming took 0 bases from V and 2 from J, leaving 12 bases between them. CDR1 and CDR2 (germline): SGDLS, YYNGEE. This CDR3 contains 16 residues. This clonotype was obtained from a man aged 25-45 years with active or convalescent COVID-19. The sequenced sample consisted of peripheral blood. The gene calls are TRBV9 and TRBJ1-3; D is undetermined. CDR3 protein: CASSVGAGNTGNTIYF. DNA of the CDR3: TGTGCCAGCAGCGTAGGGGCGGGAAATACTGGAAACACCATATATTTT.